One and the same sample provided the 2 T cell receptor beta chains below, sequenced in a study of tumor-infiltrating lymphocytes in primary liver carcinoma. They got blood RNA out of unsorted whole blood and also pulled out germline DNA. TCR beta cDNA was made from roughly 450 ng total RNA with a constant-region primer. Sequencing libraries for TCR beta derived from three nested multiplex PCR rounds that used slightly modified ARM-PCR. The opening two PCR rounds, approximately 10 cycles each, paired TRBV1-TRBV30 forward primers with a C-beta reverse primer. TCRdb ran MiXCR on the multiplex PCR reads and lists one entry per CDR3 protein. The data hold about 310,000 distinct CDR3 sequences, with 50% to 60% observed a single time. What was sequenced was peripheral blood. The receptors originated from a woman in her 30s with primary liver carcinoma and hepatitis B virus infection.

This clonotype was counted ten times or more. The chain links TRBV29-1 to TRBJ2-5; no firm D call. V dropped 5 bases and J dropped 0 bases, with 19 bases sitting between them. The CDR3 is 16 residues long. Per germline, CDR1 SQVTM and CDR2 ANQGSEA. In DNA form, the CDR3 reads TGCAGCGTTCTCCGTGCGACCCCGATCGACCAAGAGACCCAGTACTTC. Encoded protein: CSVLRATPIDQETQYF.

In its sample, this clonotype was seen many times. This chain links TRBV6-5 with TRBJ2-4; 14 bases agree with TRBD2. This CDR3 comprises 18 residues. V was clipped by 5 bases and J by 1 base; unmatched bases: 7. Per the germline V gene, CDR1 is MNHEY and CDR2 is SVGAGI. CDR3 region: CASSTTSGRATAKNIQYF. The CDR3 nucleotides are TGTGCCAGCAGTACGACTAGCGGGAGGGCCACGGCCAAAAACATTCAGTACTTC.